This TCR beta chain was captured in a study of cytomegalovirus exposure and HLA in healthy donors (dated by TCRdb to 2016 to 2017). Looking at the study overall: An earlier analysis of approximately 600 of the donors reported 250 to 300 Gb of sequence data and around 110 million unique TCR beta sequences from some 180 million T cells. About 330 gigabases of sequencing data and roughly 80 million unique TCR sequences made up an early release that covered approximately 650 HLA-typed donors. Of the roughly 420 genotyped donors, less than 90% were placed in the genetic ancestry cluster associated with self-reported Caucasian donors. The study was designed to test whether signatures of past pathogen exposure could be identified by cataloging public T cell receptors. The study profiled the T cell repertoires of approximately 700 subjects by immunosequencing and related them to cytomegalovirus serostatus. Along with the roughly 700-subject first cohort, a separate validation cohort of over a hundred different subjects was used. The study combined high-throughput TCR immunosequencing, statistical association of individual TCRs with disease status, and machine learning to predict cytomegalovirus infection status. A later analysis re-examined previously published TCR beta repertoires from 500 to 700 donors and added high-resolution HLA genotyping to investigate patterns of TCR occurrence. Rather than using new phenotypic data, the later analysis identified candidate immune exposures from TCR beta sequences and from how often those sequences occurred across donors. In an earlier analysis of more than 550 of the donors, high-throughput TCR beta sequencing was used to judge whether each TCR beta V gene segment behaved as functional or pseudogenic. Donor age, sex, ethnicity and CMV serostatus were compiled alongside the repertoire data. Genome-wide SNP genotypes for about three fifths of the roughly 670 donors were used in a later genetic analysis, which treated that subset as a discovery cohort. Every repertoire in the discovery cohort had been generated on one and the same sequencing platform. Class I and class II HLA loci were covered by the typing at four-digit resolution. The number of donors typed differed by locus, with about 629-630 for A, B, C, DRB1 and DQB1, about 500 for DQA1, 600 to 610 for DPA1, and approximately 470 for DPB1. Five DR-DQ haplotypes were treated as single units for association and clustering because of strong linkage in the cohort. Among 350 to 400 genotyped donors of the cohort, an average of approximately 230,000 unique TCR beta nucleotide sequences were sequenced per donor, around 20% of them non-productive. Beyond this particular receptor, the publication reports: In this cohort, only TCR beta chains were sequenced, and detectable features were limited by the absence of alpha or paired-chain data. Most CMV-associated TCR beta chains appeared to be HLA-restricted in a later analysis, and the HLA associations seemed to be driven largely by CMV exposure. Compared with the roughly 600-donor mean, donors in an Asian-associated ancestry cluster had fewer N-insertions in productive TCRs, according to a later genetic analysis. The presence/absence analyses assumed that sequencing depth was roughly uniform across donors, and that assumption may not be true. In a later analysis, HLA-associated TCR beta chains showed more clonal expansion and lower generation probabilities than non-associated chains that were equally common. The study listed 150 to 200 TCR beta chains as associated with cytomegalovirus. In both the original and validation cohorts, the classifier was reported to diagnose cytomegalovirus status with high specificity and sensitivity. In a later analysis, several top co-occurrence clusters were reported to appear linked to parvovirus B19, influenza, CMV and Epstein-Barr virus. A further reported finding was that TCR beta sequences accurately predicted the HLA-A and HLA-B alleles for most subjects in the first cohort. Strong co-occurrence of HLA alleles, especially DR and DQ, made assigning TCR associations to individual alleles difficult. In a later genetic analysis, a missense DCLRE1C variant was associated with V-gene and J-gene trimming of TCR beta chains, and the association was replicated in an independent cohort. Because some donors lacked HLA typing at each locus, the association tests relied only on the typed subset. A cluster of highly shared sequence variants was judged likely to be a technical artifact of the sequencing pipeline. The earlier analysis of fewer than 750 of the donors excluded 15 to 20 rarely observed V segments, including chromosome 9 orphons, because counts were too low. Specific HLA alleles were associated with around 18,000 TCR beta sequences at a false discovery rate of 0.05 in a later analysis. The 87-base-pair reads could not distinguish some IMGT-functional V segments, including TRBV6-2 and TRBV6-3, so those segments were excluded. A later analysis found that TCR association rates varied across HLA loci, with DRB1 alleles showing the most associated TCRs and HLA-C alleles the fewest. The authors suggested that the approach could potentially be extended to other disease states and immunological phenotypes. Immune exposure information for the cohort was limited to CMV serostatus. Broadly in line with IMGT annotations, most TCR beta V segments showed up in productive rearrangements about 87% or about 30% of the time in an earlier analysis of approximately 640 of the donors. Linkage disequilibrium might explain the correlated functional status among segregating V segments, but an unknown experimental factor could not be excluded. Most TCR sequences were observed very rarely across donors, whereas some public TCRs were present in many individuals. A few of the identified cytomegalovirus-associated TCR beta chains were confirmed in vitro to be specific for cytomegalovirus antigens.

A distance of 11 bases separates the germline ends of V and J, which lose 5 bases and 4 bases respectively. The germline V gene encodes CDR1 SGHAT and CDR2 FQNNGV. Measured from the cysteine to the phenylalanine, the CDR3 is 14 residues long. Of the read, only the CDR3 DNA is kept; its 42 bases are in frame from base 1. As concerns this clone: Its antigen is not yet known. Within one base of it there is no much larger clone, and no base qualities were kept.

The library was made by the immunoSEQ multiplex PCR assay. The multiplex PCR relied on a mix of 60 forward primers for TCR Vbeta segments and 13 reverse primers for TCR Jbeta segments. The CDR3 region of rearranged TCR beta genes was amplified from genomic DNA with a multiplex PCR assay. The amplified TCR beta libraries were sequenced on the Illumina HiSeq System as 87-base-pair reads. Turning to the authors' computational methods: A later analysis tallied tens of millions of unique TCR beta chains across the 660 or so repertoires, and approximately 11 million of those chains were shared by two or more donors. To remove PCR and sequencing errors, raw reads were error-corrected and collapsed into unique sequences using a nearest-neighbor algorithm that merged closely related sequences. CDR3 sequences were aligned to IMGT reference sequences to assign V, D and J gene segments. For a sequence to be retained, a match of at least six nucleotides was required to both a V gene segment and a J gene segment. Rearrangements were classified as productive when the CDR3 lacked stop codons and remained in frame with V and J, and all other rearrangements were classified as non-productive. Following IMGT convention, CDR3 was defined as the stretch from the second conserved V-encoded cysteine up to the conserved J-encoded phenylalanine. The earlier analysis of 500 to 750 of the donors excluded any sequence lacking an unambiguous match to a single V gene segment. In an earlier analysis of more than 500 of the donors, a V segment was called functional when productive rearrangements were above 56.7%, and segregating when the standard deviation between donors exceeded 5%. To diagnose cytomegalovirus status from the catalog of TCR beta chain sequences, a statistical classification framework was built. V and J gene assignment, in a later analysis, came from comparing TCR nucleotide sequences with IMGT/GENE-DB human TR gene sequences. The TCRdist pipeline was used in a later analysis to assign CDR3 sequences and most-parsimonious VDJ recombination scenarios. In a later analysis, each TCR beta chain was defined by its CDR3 amino acid sequence together with its V-gene family, and reads lacking a unique V-gene family were excluded. A later analysis removed 550 to 650 highly shared, low-generation-probability nucleotide sequences to deal with suspected cross-contamination and a sequencing artifact. In a later analysis, a clonal expansion index was calculated for each public chain from normalized within-repertoire ranks of inferred template counts. In a later analysis, generation probabilities were computed with a VDJ recombination model fitted to out-of-frame rearrangements, and the resulting probabilities were checked against IGoR. A later analysis scored TCR-TCR, TCR-HLA and TCR-CMV co-occurrence with hypergeometric tests, applying a repertoire-size bias correction to TCR pairs. False discovery rates were estimated in a later analysis by permuting HLA or CMV assignments 20 times. In a later analysis, co-occurring TCRs were grouped with DBSCAN, and TCRdist sequence similarity was added when clustering was performed within HLA-allele-positive subsets. Repertoires with fewer than 30,000 or more than 120,000 public chains were left out of co-occurrence clustering, as were a few repertoires with anomalous nucleotide sharing. In TCRdb, the immuneACCESS table is reduced to in-frame sequences with V and J assigned. These tables do not hold every clone; where another copy was compared, an unresolved V gene accounts for under half, and the others remain unexplained. V and J calls and clone size come straight from that table; D and trimming were deduced from the DNA. The sample yields about 170,000 clones; approximately 80% were counted once. Of the sample, approximately 1.2% falls within the top ten clones.

The cohort comprised 550 to 700 healthy bone marrow donors. Cohort members were all nominally healthy when sampled, although unrecorded immune exposures were likely present. The donor tested CMV seronegative and was one of the 352 seronegative cohort members. Each donor provided a peripheral blood sample, and peripheral blood mononuclear cells were used for TCR beta sequencing. The Qiagen DNeasy Blood Extraction Kit was used to extract genomic DNA from the blood cell samples. Sequenced input: PBMCs. The sequence joins TRBV11-2 to TRBJ1-4; the D segment could be TRBD1, given 6 matching bases. This receptor was obtained from a boy aged 2 to 10 in good health and CMV-seronegative. For the CDR3, the sequence is CASSKQGGNEKLFF. Read as DNA, the sequence is TGTGCCAGCAGCAAACAAGGGGGTAATGAAAAACTGTTTTTT.